This is a list of T cell receptor beta chains from one sample in a study of blood T cell repertoires in COVID-19. Generated by immunoSEQ multiplex PCR, the TCRdb table keeps only in-frame clones and is missing some. The table includes some 270,000 clones, 86% detected once. Sequencing was performed on peripheral blood. These receptors were taken from a woman aged 60-70 years who had recovered from COVID-19. Both conserved end residues are part of each CDR3. A D gene is named only where the DNA matches it firmly. Where a row states a size, it is once, few, many or the class of an expanded clone; other rows omit it.

CDR3 length,J gene,clone size,V gene,D gene,CDR3 DNA,CDR3 protein
13,TRBJ2-7,.,TRBV5-1,TRBD1,TGCGCCAGCAGCTTCACAGGGGACTACGAGCAGTACTTC,CASSFTGDYEQYF
15,TRBJ2-3,.,TRBV5-6,.,TGTGCCAGCATCCCAAGCGGAGGGGCAAGCGATACGCAGTATTTT,CASIPSGGASDTQYF
13,TRBJ1-4,.,TRBV19,TRBD1,TGTGCCAGTAAGACAGGGAGTAATGAAAAACTGTTTTTT,CASKTGSNEKLFF
14,TRBJ2-1,.,TRBV2,TRBD2,TGTGCCAGCAGTGCCGGGACTAGCGACAATGAGCAGTTCTTC,CASSAGTSDNEQFF
17,TRBJ2-7,.,TRBV5-3,TRBD1,TGTGCCAGAAGTCGGGCCCCCACCGGGACAGGGATCGACGAGCAGTACTTC,CARSRAPTGTGIDEQYF
16,TRBJ1-5,few,TRBV28,.,TGTGCCAGCACCCTGGGGGGGGGTTGGAGCAATCAGCCCCAGCATTTT,CASTLGGGWSNQPQHF
15,TRBJ2-3,.,TRBV28,TRBD2,TGTGCCAGCAGTGGAAGCGGGGGGGCTAGGTATACGCAGTATTTT,CASSGSGGARYTQYF
15,TRBJ1-6,.,TRBV7-3,TRBD1,TGTGCCAGCAGCTTAGGGACAGGCTATAATTCACCCCTCCACTTT,CASSLGTGYNSPLHF
16,TRBJ2-3,.,TRBV11-3,.,TGTGCCAGCAGCTTATCGACTAGTGGCACATCAGATACGCAGTATTTT,CASSLSTSGTSDTQYF
11,TRBJ2-7,.,TRBV19,.,TGTGCCAGTAGTATAGCCAACGAGCAGTACTTC,CASSIANEQYF
13,TRBJ1-2,.,TRBV12-3/TRBV12-4,.,TGTGCCAGCAGTAGCTCGGGGGGTCGGGGCTACACCTTC,CASSSSGGRGYTF
14,TRBJ1-3,.,TRBV3-1/TRBV3-2,TRBD1,TGTGCCAGCAGCCCGACAGGGTCTGGAAACACCATATATTTT,CASSPTGSGNTIYF
14,TRBJ2-5,.,TRBV7-9,.,TGTGCCAGCAGCTTAGAGGAGACCCAAGAGACCCAGTACTTC,CASSLEETQETQYF
13,TRBJ1-2,.,TRBV25-1,.,TGTGCCAGCAGTGAAGAGGTCCACCGGGGCTACACCTTC,CASSEEVHRGYTF
16,TRBJ2-2,.,TRBV28,TRBD1,TGTGCCAGCAGTTTATCGGGACAGGGGCCCGCCGGGGAGCTGTTTTTT,CASSLSGQGPAGELFF
13,TRBJ2-2,.,TRBV2,.,TGTGCCAGCAGTCTCAGGGATCCCGGGGAGCTGTTTTTT,CASSLRDPGELFF
14,TRBJ1-2,.,TRBV18,.,TGTGCCAGCTCACCCATGACAGGAAACTATGGCTACACCTTC,CASSPMTGNYGYTF
14,TRBJ2-5,.,TRBV5-1,TRBD1,TGCGCCAGCAGCTTCAAACAGGGGCAAGAGACCCAGTACTTC,CASSFKQGQETQYF
15,TRBJ2-7,once,TRBV9,.,TGTGCCAGCAGCCCTGACAGGAGTGACTTGTACGAGCAGTACTTC,CASSPDRSDLYEQYF
15,TRBJ1-5,.,TRBV4-1,.,TGCGCCAGCAGGCAACAGGGTTATAGCAATCAGCCCCAGCATTTT,CASRQQGYSNQPQHF
15,TRBJ2-3,.,TRBV5-1,.,TGCGCCAGCAGCGGACCATTTTCTGAGGGCGATACGCAGTATTTT,CASSGPFSEGDTQYF
18,TRBJ2-3,.,TRBV27,TRBD2,TGTGCCAGCAGTTACTCTCTAGCGGGGGGCCTCTTCACAGATACGCAGTATTTT,CASSYSLAGGLFTDTQYF
13,TRBJ2-2,few,TRBV5-4,.,TGTGCCAGCAGCTCGGAGTTGGCCGGGGAGCTGTTTTTT,CASSSELAGELFF
11,TRBJ2-1,.,TRBV3-1/TRBV3-2,.,TGTGCCAGCAGCCAACGGGGAGGCCAGTTCTTC,CASSQRGGQFF
17,TRBJ2-2,once,TRBV7-3,TRBD2,TGTGCCAGCAGCTTAGGACTAGCGGTGGGGGCAACCGGGGAGCTGTTTTTT,CASSLGLAVGATGELFF
16,TRBJ1-1,.,TRBV7-8,TRBD1,TGTGCCAGCAGCCTCCGGGACAGCAGTATGAACACTGAAGCTTTCTTT,CASSLRDSSMNTEAFF
15,TRBJ2-3,.,TRBV19,TRBD1,TGTGCCAGCAGAGGGGACAGGGAGGGAACAGATACGCAGTATTTT,CASRGDREGTDTQYF